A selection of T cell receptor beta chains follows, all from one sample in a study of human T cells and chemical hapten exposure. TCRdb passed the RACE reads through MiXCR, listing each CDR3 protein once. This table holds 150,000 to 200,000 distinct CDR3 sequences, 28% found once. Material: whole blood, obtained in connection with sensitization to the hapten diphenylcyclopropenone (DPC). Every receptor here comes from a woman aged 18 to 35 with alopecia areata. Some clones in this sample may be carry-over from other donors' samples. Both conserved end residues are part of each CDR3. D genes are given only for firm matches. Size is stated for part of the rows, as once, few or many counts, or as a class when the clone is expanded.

cdr3_nt: TGTGCCAGCAGTTTAGGGGACCAATCTGGGGCCAACGTCCTGACTTTC; cdr3_aa: CASSLGDQSGANVLTF; v_call: TRBV12-3/TRBV12-4; clone_size: few; d_call: -; j_call: TRBJ2-6
cdr3_nt: TGTGCCAGCAGCTTGTGGGGGGGGAATGAGCAGTTCTTC; cdr3_aa: CASSLWGGNEQFF; v_call: TRBV5-6; clone_size: few; d_call: TRBD2; j_call: TRBJ2-1
cdr3_nt: TGTGCCAGCAGGGAGATTAACTATGGCTACACCTTC; cdr3_aa: CASREINYGYTF; v_call: TRBV28; clone_size: -; d_call: -; j_call: TRBJ1-2
cdr3_nt: TGTGCCAGCACCCGGGGTGGCTCAGAAGCTTTCTTT; cdr3_aa: CASTRGGSEAFF; v_call: TRBV2; clone_size: many; d_call: -; j_call: TRBJ1-1
cdr3_nt: TGTGCCAGCAGTTTAGGGAGGGGCGTCAAAAACATTCAGTACTTC; cdr3_aa: CASSLGRGVKNIQYF; v_call: TRBV12-3/TRBV12-4; clone_size: few; d_call: -; j_call: TRBJ2-4
cdr3_nt: TGTGCCAGCAGTTTACAGGGGGACTACACTGAAGCTTTCTTT; cdr3_aa: CASSLQGDYTEAFF; v_call: TRBV27; clone_size: -; d_call: TRBD1; j_call: TRBJ1-1
cdr3_nt: TGTGCCACCAGCGTCAGACCCGCAGATACGCAGTATTTT; cdr3_aa: CATSVRPADTQYF; v_call: TRBV15; clone_size: -; d_call: -; j_call: TRBJ2-3
cdr3_nt: TGCAGCGTTGAAGTCCCCCAAGGGACAGATACGCAGTATTTT; cdr3_aa: CSVEVPQGTDTQYF; v_call: TRBV29-1; clone_size: few; d_call: -; j_call: TRBJ2-3
cdr3_nt: TGCGCCAGCAGCTTGGTTCCGAATAATTCACCCCTCCACTTT; cdr3_aa: CASSLVPNNSPLHF; v_call: TRBV5-1; clone_size: few; d_call: -; j_call: TRBJ1-6
cdr3_nt: TGCAGCGTTACGGGACAGGGAGGAAGAGGCTACACCTTC; cdr3_aa: CSVTGQGGRGYTF; v_call: TRBV29-1; clone_size: -; d_call: TRBD1; j_call: TRBJ1-2
cdr3_nt: TGTGCCAGCAGTCCCGGTATGGGGAGAAGGTCGAACACTGAAGCTTTCTTT; cdr3_aa: CASSPGMGRRSNTEAFF; v_call: TRBV12-3/TRBV12-4; clone_size: -; d_call: -; j_call: TRBJ1-1
cdr3_nt: TGCGCCAGCAGCCAAGATAGTGGGGGGTCGGCCTATGGCTACACCTTC; cdr3_aa: CASSQDSGGSAYGYTF; v_call: TRBV4-3; clone_size: -; d_call: -; j_call: TRBJ1-2
cdr3_nt: TGCGCCAGCAGATCAGAGACAGGGAGCTACGAGCAGTACTTC; cdr3_aa: CASRSETGSYEQYF; v_call: TRBV5-1; clone_size: few; d_call: TRBD1; j_call: TRBJ2-7
cdr3_nt: TGTGCCAGCAGCTCTCGACAGGGAGCCTACGAGCAGTACTTC; cdr3_aa: CASSSRQGAYEQYF; v_call: TRBV7-9; clone_size: many; d_call: TRBD1; j_call: TRBJ2-7
cdr3_nt: TGTGCCAGCAGCTGGGGACAGGGTATTCCCGGGGAGCTGTTTTTT; cdr3_aa: CASSWGQGIPGELFF; v_call: TRBV5-6; clone_size: -; d_call: TRBD1; j_call: TRBJ2-2